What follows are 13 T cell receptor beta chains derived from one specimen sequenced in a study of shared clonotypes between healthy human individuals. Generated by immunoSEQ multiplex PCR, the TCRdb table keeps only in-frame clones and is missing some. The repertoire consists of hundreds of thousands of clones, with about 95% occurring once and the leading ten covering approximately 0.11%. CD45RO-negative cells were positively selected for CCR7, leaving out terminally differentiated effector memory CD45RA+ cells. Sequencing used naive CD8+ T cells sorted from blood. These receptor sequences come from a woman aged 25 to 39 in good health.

As DNA, the CDR3 is TGTGCCAGCAGTGAAACTTCCGGGGCAACAAATGAGCAGTTCTTC. Translated: CASSETSGATNEQFF. The gene calls are TRBV2 and TRBJ2-1; D tentatively fits TRBD1 or TRBD2 (5 bases each). The CDR3 runs 15 residues. Per germline, CDR1 SNHLY and CDR2 FYNNEI. V lost 2 bases, J lost 7 bases, and 15 bases lay in between.

The CDR3 DNA reads TGTGCCAGCAGTCATAACACTGAAGCTTTCTTT. Protein: CASSHNTEAFF. The chain has TRBV5-6 and TRBJ1-1; D call uncertain. The germline gives CDR1 SGHDT, CDR2 YYEEEE. V was clipped by 5 bases and J by 2 bases, with 4 bases between them. This CDR3 contains 11 residues.

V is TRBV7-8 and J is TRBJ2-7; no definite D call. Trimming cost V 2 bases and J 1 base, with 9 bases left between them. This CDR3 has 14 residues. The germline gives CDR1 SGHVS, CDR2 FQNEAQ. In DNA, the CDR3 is TGTGCCAGCAGCTTAATGGACCGGTCCTACGAGCAGTACTTC. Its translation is CASSLMDRSYEQYF.

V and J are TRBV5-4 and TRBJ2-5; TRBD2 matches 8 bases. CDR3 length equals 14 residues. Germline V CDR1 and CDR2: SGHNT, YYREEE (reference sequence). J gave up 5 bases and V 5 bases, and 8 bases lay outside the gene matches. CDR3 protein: CASSPSGRGETQYF. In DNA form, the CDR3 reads TGTGCCAGCAGTCCGAGCGGGAGAGGGGAGACCCAGTACTTC.

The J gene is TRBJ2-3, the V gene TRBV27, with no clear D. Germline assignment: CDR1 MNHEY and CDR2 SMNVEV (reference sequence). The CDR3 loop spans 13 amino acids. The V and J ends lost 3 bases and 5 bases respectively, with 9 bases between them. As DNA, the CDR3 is TGTGCCAGCAGTTTTGGGATCGGAGATACGCAGTATTTT. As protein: CASSFGIGDTQYF.

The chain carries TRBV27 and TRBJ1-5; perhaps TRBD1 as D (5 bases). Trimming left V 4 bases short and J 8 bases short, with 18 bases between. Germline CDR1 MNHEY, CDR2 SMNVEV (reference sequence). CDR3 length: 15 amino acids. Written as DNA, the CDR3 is TGTGCCAGCAGTTCCATTCCAGGGATGGGTGAGCCCCAGCATTTT. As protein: CASSSIPGMGEPQHF.

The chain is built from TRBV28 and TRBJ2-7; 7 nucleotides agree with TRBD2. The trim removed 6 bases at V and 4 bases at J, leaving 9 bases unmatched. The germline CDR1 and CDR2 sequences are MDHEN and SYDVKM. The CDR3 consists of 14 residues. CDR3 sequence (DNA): TGTGCCAGCAGGACCGGGCTAGCGGAGTACGAGCAGTACTTC. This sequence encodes CASRTGLAEYEQYF.

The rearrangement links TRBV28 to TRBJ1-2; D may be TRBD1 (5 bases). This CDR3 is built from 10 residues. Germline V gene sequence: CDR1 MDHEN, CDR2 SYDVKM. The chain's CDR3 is CAVRDYGYTF. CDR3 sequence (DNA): TGTGCTGTCAGGGACTATGGCTACACCTTC.

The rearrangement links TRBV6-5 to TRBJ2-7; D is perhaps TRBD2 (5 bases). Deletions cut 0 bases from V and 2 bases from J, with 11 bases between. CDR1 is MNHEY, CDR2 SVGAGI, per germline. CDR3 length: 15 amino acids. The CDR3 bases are TGTGCCAGCAGTTACTCGACGACTACGGCCTACGAGCAGTACTTC. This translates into CASSYSTTTAYEQYF.

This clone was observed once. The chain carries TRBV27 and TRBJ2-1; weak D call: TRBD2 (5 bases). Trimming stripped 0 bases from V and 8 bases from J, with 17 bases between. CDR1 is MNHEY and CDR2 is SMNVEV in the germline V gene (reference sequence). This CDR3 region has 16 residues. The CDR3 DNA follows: TGTGCCAGCAGTTTATCGAGCGGACCCGAGTTCGATGAGCAGTTCTTC. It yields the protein CASSLSSGPEFDEQFF.

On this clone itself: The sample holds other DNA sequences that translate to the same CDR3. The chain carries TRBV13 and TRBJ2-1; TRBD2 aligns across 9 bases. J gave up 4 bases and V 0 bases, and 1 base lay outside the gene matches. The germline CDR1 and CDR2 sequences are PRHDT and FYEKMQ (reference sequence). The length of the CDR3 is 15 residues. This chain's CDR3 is CASSLGTSGYNEQFF. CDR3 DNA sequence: TGTGCCAGCAGCTTAGGGACTAGCGGTTACAATGAGCAGTTCTTC.

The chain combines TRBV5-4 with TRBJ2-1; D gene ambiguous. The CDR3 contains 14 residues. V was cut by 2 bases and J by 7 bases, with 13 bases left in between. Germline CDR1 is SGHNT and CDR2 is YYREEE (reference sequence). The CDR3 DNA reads TGTGCCAGCAGCTTATCCGAGCTCCCTAATGAGCAGTTCTTC. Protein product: CASSLSELPNEQFF.

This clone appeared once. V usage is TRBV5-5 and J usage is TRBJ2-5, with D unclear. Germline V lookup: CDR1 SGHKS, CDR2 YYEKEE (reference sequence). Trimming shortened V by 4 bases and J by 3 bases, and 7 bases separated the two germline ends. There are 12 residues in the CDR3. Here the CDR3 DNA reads TGTGCCAGCAGCCCCTTCGAAGAGACCCAGTACTTC. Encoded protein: CASSPFEETQYF.